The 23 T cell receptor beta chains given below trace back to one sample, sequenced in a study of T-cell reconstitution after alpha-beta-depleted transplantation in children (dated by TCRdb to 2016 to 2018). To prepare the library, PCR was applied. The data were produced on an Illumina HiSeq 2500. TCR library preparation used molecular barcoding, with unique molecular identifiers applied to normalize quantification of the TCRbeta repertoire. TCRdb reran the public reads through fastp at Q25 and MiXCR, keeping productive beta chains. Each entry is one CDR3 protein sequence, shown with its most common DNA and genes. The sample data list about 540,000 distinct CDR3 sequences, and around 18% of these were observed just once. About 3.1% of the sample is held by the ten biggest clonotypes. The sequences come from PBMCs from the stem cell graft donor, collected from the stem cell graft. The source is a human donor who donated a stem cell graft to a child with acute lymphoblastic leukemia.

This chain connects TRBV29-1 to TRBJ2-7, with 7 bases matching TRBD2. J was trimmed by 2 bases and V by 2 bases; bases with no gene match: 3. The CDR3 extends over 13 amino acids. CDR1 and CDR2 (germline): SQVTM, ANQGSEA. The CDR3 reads CSVETSAAYEQYF. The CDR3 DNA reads TGCAGCGTTGAAACTAGCGCCGCCTACGAGCAGTACTTC.

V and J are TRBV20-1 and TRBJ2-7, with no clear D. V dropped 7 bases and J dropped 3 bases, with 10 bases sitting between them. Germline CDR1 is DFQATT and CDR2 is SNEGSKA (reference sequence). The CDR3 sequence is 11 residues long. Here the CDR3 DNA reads TGCAGTGGTGTGGTTTACTACGAGCAGTACTTC. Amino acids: CSGVVYYEQYF.

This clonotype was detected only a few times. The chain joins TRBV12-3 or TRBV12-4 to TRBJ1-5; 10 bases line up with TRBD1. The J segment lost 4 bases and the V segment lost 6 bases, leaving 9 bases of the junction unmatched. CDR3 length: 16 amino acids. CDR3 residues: CASSRVGTGVNQPQHF. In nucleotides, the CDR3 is TGTGCCAGCAGCCGGGTTGGGACAGGGGTAAATCAGCCCCAGCATTTT.

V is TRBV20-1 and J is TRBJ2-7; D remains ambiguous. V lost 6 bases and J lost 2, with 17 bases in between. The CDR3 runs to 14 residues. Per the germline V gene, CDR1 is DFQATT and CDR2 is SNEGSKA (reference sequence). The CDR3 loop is CSANGDPIAYEQYF. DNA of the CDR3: TGCAGTGCGAATGGAGACCCCATCGCCTACGAGCAGTACTTC.

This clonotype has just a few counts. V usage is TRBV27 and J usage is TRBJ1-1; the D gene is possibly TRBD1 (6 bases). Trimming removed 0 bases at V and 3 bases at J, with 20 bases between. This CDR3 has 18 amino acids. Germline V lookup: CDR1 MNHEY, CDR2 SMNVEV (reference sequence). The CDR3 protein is CASSLSGRGVRGDTEAFF. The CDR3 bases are TGTGCCAGCAGTTTATCGGGCAGGGGCGTGAGAGGGGACACTGAAGCTTTCTTT.

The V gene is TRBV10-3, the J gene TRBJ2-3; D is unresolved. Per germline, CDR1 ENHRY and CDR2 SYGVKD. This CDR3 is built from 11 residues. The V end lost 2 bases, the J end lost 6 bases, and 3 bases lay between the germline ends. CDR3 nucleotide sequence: TGTGCCATCAGTGAGCCGGATACGCAGTATTTT. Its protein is CAISEPDTQYF.

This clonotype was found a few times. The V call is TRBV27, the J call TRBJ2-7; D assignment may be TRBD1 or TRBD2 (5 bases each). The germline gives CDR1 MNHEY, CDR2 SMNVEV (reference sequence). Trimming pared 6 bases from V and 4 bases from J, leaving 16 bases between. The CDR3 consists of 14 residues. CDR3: CASSPRGARYEQYF. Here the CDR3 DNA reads TGTGCCAGCAGCCCTCGGGGCGCTAGGTACGAGCAGTACTTC.

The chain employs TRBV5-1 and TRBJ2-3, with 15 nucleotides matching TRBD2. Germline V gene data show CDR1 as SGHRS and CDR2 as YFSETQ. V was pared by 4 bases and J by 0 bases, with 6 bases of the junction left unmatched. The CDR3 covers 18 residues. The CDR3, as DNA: TGCGCCAGCAGCATCACCGGGACTAGCGGGGGGAGCACAGATACGCAGTATTTT. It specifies CASSITGTSGGSTDTQYF.

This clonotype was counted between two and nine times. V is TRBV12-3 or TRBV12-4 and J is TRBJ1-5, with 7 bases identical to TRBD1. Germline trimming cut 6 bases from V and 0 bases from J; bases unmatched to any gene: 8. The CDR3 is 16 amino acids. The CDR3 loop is CASRPGTAYSNQPQHF. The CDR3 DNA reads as TGTGCCAGCAGACCTGGGACAGCTTATAGCAATCAGCCCCAGCATTTT.

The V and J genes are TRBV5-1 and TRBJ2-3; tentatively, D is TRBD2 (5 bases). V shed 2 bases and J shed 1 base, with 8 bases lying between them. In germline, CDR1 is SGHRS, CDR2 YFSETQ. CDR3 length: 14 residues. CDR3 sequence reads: CASSFSSGTDTQYF. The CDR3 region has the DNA TGCGCCAGCAGCTTCAGTAGCGGCACAGATACGCAGTATTTT.

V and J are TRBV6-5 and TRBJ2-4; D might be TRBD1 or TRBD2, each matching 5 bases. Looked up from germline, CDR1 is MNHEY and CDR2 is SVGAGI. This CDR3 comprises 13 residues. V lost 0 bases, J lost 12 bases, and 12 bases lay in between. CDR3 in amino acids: CASSYSLQEAQYF. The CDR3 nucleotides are TGTGCCAGCAGTTACTCATTACAGGAGGCTCAGTACTTC.

The CDR3 loop reads CASSRPGLADYEQYF. DNA of the CDR3: TGTGCCAGCAGCCGTCCGGGACTAGCGGACTACGAGCAGTACTTC. V usage is TRBV13 and J usage is TRBJ2-7; 11 bases agree with TRBD2. CDR3 length equals 15 residues. Germline assignment: CDR1 PRHDT and CDR2 FYEKMQ (reference sequence). After removal of 5 bases from V and 3 bases from J, the junction contained 6 bases not matched to a gene.

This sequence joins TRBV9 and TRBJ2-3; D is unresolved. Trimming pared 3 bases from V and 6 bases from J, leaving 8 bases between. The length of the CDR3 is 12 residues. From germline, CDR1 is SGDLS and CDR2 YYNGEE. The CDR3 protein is CASSAGRDTQYF. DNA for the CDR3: TGTGCCAGCAGCGCGGGCCGGGATACGCAGTATTTT. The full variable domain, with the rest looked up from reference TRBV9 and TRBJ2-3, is DSGVTQTPKHLITATGQRVTLRCSPRSGDLSVYWYQQSLDQGLQFLIQYYNGEERAKGNILERFSAQQFPDLHSELNLSSLELGDSALYFCASSAGRDTQYFGPGTRLTVL.

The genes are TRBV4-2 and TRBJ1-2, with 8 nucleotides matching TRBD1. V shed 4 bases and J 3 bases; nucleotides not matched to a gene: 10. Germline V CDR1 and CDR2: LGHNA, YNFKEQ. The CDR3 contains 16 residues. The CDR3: CASSLGPDRADYGYTF. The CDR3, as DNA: TGTGCCAGCAGCCTCGGGCCGGACAGGGCGGACTATGGCTACACCTTC.

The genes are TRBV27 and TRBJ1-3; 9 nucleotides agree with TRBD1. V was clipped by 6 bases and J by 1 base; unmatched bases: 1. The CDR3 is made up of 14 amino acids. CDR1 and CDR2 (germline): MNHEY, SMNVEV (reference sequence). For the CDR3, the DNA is TGTGCCAGCAGAGACAGGGGGTCTGGAAACACCATATATTTT. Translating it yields CASRDRGSGNTIYF.

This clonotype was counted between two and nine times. The DNA of the CDR3 is TGTGCCAGCAGCCAAGCCTCCTACAATGAGCAGTTCTTC. It is translated as CASSQASYNEQFF. The chain employs TRBV14 and TRBJ2-1; D call uncertain. CDR1 and CDR2 from the germline V gene are SGHDN and FVKESK. The CDR3 totals 13 residues. V lost 1 base to trimming and J lost 0 bases, with 1 base between them.

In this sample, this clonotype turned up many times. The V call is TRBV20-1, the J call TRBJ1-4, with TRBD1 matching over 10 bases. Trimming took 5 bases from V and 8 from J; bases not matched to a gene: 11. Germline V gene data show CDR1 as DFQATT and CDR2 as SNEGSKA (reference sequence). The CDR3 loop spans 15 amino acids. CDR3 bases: TGCAGTGCTGGGAGACAGGGGGCTTTAAAGGAAAAACTGTTTTTT. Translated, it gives CSAGRQGALKEKLFF.

The CDR3 region has the DNA TGTGCCAGCAGTTACTCGGAGGGCGAAAAACTGTTTTTT. The encoded protein is CASSYSEGEKLFF. V and J are TRBV6-5 and TRBJ1-4; D unclear. Germline V gives CDR1 MNHEY, CDR2 SVGAGI. V lost 0 bases to trimming and J lost 8 bases, with 7 bases between them. The CDR3 spans 13 residues.

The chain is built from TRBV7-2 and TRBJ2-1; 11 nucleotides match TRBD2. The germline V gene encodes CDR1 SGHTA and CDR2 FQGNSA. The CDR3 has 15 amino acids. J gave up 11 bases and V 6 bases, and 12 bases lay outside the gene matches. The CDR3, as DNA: TGTGCCAGCAGTTCACAGTTGACTAGCGGGAAGAAGCAGTTCTTC. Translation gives CASSSQLTSGKKQFF.

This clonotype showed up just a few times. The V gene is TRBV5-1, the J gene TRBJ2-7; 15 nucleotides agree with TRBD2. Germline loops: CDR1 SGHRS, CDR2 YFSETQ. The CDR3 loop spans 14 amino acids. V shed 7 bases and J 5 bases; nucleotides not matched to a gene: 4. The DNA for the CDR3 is TGCGCCAGCGGGGGACTAGCGGGAGGAAACGAGCAGTACTTC. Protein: CASGGLAGGNEQYF. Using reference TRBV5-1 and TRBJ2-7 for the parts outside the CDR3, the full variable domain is KAGVTQTPRYLIKTRGQQVTLSCSPISGHRSVSWYQQTPGQGLQFLFEYFSETQRNKGNFPGRFSGRQFSNSRSEMNVSTLELGDSALYLCASGGLAGGNEQYFGPGTRLTVT.

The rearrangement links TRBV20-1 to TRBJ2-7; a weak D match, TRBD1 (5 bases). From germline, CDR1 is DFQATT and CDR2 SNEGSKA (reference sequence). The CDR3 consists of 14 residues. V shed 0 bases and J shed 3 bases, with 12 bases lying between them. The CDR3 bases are TGCAGTGCTAGAGATCGGATGGGGCGCTACGAGCAGTACTTC. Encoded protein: CSARDRMGRYEQYF.

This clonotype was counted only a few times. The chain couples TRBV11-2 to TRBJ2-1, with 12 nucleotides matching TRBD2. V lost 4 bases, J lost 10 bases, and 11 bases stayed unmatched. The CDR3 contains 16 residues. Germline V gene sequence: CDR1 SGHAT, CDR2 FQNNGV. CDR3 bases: TGTGCCAGCAGCTGGACTAGCGGGGATCCTACCCCGGAGCAGTTCTTC. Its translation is CASSWTSGDPTPEQFF.

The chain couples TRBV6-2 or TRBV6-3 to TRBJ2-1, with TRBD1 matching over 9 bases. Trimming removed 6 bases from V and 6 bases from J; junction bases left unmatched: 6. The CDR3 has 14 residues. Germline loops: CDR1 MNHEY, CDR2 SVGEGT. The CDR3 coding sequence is TGTGCCAGCAGAACCGGGACAGGGCCCAATGAGCAGTTCTTC. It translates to CASRTGTGPNEQFF.